This T cell receptor (beta chain) appears in the sequencing data of a study of blood T cell repertoires in COVID-19. This CDR3 has 12 residues. Germline trimming cut 5 bases from V and 4 bases from J; bases unmatched to any gene: 4. The germline CDR1 and CDR2 sequences are SQVTM and ANQGSEA. Original analysis: Amplifying reference gene primers gave estimates of nucleated cell counts. Some clones are missing from TCRdb's copy, which holds only in-frame ones; the method was immunoSEQ multiplex PCR. From that table come the V and J calls and clone size; the DNA was used to work out D and trimming. The sample has 250,000 to 350,000 clones, 80% to 90% seen once.

Sequenced input: peripheral blood. The sequence was collected from a man aged 30 to 39 with acute or convalescent COVID-19. V and J are TRBV29-1 and TRBJ1-1; 7 positions agree with TRBD1. The CDR3 region has the DNA TGCAGCGTTACATCAGGGGGCACTGAAGCTTTCTTT. It translates to CSVTSGGTEAFF.